This T cell receptor (beta chain) came from a study of blood T cells in healthy people across ages. Background on the study: When template switching was applied, about one barcoded beta molecule was captured per two T cells.

Then a second PCR, running roughly 7 to 11 cycles, was carried out with a sample-barcoded 5' primer and a J-beta primer mix. TCRdb used MiXCR to reprocess the 5' RACE reads, holding one entry per CDR3 protein. The sample consists of approximately 1,000,000 distinct CDR3 sequences, more than 30% of them appearing once. This clonotype was observed a few times. From germline, CDR1 is LGHDT and CDR2 YNNKEL (reference sequence). The CDR3 totals 17 residues. Trimming removed 4 bases from V and 0 bases from J, with 18 bases in between. The chain carries TRBV3-1 and TRBJ2-5; D may be TRBD1 or TRBD2 (5 bases each). The sequence came from a man younger than 30 in good health. Material for sequencing was blood. CDR3 sequence (DNA): TGTGCCAGCAGCCCGCCGGGACGGAATTTGAACCAAGAGACCCAGTACTTC. Translation: CASSPPGRNLNQETQYF.